This T cell receptor beta chain was identified during a study of blood T cell repertoires in COVID-19. The CDR3 consists of 15 residues. CDR1 and CDR2 from the germline V gene are SGHTS and YDEGEE. V dropped 1 base and J dropped 8; count of bases not matched to a gene: 6. This clone occurred a few times. The assay was immunoSEQ multiplex PCR, and TCRdb's table has in-frame clones only and misses some. The sample lists about 160,000 clones, around 85% occurring once. The gene calls are TRBV5-8 and TRBJ1-4, with 9 positions matching TRBD1. This clonotype originated in a human donor with acute or convalescent COVID-19. The donor label of this sample is uncertain. The sample was peripheral blood. The CDR3: CASSLPGTGNEKLFF. CDR3 DNA sequence: TGTGCCAGCAGCTTGCCCGGGACAGGGAACGAAAAACTGTTTTTT.